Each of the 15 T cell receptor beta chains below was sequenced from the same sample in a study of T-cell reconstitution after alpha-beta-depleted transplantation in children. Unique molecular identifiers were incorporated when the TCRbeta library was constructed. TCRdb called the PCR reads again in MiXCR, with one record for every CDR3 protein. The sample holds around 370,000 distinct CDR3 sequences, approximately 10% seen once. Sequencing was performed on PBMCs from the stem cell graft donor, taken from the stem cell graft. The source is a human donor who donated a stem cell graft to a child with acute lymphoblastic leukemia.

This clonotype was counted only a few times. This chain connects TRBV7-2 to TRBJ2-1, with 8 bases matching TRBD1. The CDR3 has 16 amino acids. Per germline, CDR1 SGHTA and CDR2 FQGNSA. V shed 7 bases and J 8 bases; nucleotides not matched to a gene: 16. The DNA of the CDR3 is TGTGCCAGCAAACCACCTCAAGGACAGGGCCGCGATGAGCAGTTCTTC. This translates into CASKPPQGQGRDEQFF.

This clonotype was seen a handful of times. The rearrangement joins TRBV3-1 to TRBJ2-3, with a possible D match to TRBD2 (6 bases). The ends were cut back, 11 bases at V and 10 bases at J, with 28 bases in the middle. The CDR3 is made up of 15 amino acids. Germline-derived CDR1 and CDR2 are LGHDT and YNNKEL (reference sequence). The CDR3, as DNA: TGTGCCTCGAATTATGGCGGGGATTCAGTAGGGGCGCAGTATTTT. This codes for CASNYGGDSVGAQYF.

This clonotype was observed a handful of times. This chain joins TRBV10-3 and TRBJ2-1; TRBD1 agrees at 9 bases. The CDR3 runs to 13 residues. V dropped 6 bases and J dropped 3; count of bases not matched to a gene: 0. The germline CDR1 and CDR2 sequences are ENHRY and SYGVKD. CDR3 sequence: CAIRDRGYNEQFF. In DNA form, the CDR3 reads TGTGCCATCAGGGACAGGGGCTACAATGAGCAGTTCTTC.

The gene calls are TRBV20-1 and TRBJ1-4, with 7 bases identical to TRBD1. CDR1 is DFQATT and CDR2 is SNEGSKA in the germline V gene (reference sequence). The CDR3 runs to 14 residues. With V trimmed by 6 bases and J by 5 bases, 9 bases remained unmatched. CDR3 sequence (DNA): TGCAGTGCCAGTATCGGGACAGAGAATGAAAAACTGTTTTTT. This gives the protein CSASIGTENEKLFF.

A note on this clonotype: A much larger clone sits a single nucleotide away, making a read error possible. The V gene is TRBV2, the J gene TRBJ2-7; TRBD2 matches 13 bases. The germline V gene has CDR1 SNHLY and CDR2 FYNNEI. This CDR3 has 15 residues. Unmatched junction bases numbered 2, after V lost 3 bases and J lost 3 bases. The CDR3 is CASSDGTSGNYEQYF. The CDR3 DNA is TGTGCCAGCAGTGACGGGACTAGCGGGAACTACGAGCAGTACTTC.

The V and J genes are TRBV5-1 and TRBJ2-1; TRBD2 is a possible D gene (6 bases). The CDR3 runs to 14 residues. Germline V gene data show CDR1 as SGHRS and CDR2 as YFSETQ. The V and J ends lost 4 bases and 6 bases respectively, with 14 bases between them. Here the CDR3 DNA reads TGCGCCAGCAGCGTCCGGGACTTAGGCAATGAGCAGTTCTTC. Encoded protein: CASSVRDLGNEQFF.

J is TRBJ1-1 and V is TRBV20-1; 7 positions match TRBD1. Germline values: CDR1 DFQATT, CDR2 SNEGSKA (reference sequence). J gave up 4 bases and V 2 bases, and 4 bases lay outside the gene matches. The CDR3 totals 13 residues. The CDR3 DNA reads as TGCAGTGCTAGAAGGGCAGGGGGCACTGAAGCTTTCTTT. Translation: CSARRAGGTEAFF.

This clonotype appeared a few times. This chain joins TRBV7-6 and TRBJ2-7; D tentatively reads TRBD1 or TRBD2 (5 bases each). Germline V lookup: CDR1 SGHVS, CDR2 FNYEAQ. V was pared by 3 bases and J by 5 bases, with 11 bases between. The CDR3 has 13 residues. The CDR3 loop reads CASSFMGVDEQYF. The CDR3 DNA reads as TGTGCCAGCAGCTTTATGGGGGTCGACGAGCAGTACTTC.

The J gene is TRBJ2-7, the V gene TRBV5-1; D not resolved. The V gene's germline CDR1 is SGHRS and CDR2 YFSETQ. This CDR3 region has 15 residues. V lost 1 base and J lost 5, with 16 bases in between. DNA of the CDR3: TGCGCCAGCAGCTTGATAGTTTGGGGTGGCAACGAGCAGTACTTC. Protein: CASSLIVWGGNEQYF.

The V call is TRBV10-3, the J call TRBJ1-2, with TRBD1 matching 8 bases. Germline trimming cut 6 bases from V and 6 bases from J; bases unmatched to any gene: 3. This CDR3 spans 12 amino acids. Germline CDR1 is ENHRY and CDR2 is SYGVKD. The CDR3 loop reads CAISADRDGYTF. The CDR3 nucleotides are TGTGCCATCAGCGCGGACAGGGATGGCTACACCTTC.

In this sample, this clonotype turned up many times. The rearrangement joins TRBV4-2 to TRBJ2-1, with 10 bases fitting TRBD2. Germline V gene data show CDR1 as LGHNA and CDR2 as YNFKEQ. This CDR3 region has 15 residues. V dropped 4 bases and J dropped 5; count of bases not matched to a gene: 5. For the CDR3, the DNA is TGTGCCAGCAGCCCCCCTAGCGGGAGCCACAATGAGCAGTTCTTC. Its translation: CASSPPSGSHNEQFF.

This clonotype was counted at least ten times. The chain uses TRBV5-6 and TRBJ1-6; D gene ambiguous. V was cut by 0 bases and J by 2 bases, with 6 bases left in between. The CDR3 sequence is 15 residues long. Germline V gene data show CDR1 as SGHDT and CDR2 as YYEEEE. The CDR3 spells CASSLAATYNSPLHF. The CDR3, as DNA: TGTGCCAGCAGCTTGGCTGCCACCTATAATTCACCCCTCCACTTT.

CDR3 sequence reads: CASSPPLRGLQRGTSYNEQFF. The CDR3 nucleotides are TGTGCCAGCAGTCCCCCCCTTCGAGGGTTGCAGCGGGGAACGTCCTACAATGAGCAGTTCTTC. This rearrangement joins TRBV6-2 or TRBV6-3 to TRBJ2-1, with 7 bases lining up with TRBD2. With V trimmed by 5 bases and J by 1 base, 23 bases remained unmatched. Germline loops: CDR1 MNHEY, CDR2 SVGEGT. This CDR3 spans 21 amino acids.

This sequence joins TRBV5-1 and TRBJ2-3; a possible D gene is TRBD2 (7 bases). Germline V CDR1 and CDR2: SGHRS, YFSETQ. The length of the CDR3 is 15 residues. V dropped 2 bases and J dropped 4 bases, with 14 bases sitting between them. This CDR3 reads CASSFGGLGADTQYF. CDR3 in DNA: TGCGCCAGCAGCTTCGGGGGGCTAGGAGCAGATACGCAGTATTTT. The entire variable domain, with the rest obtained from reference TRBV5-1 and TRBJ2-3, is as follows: KAGVTQTPRYLIKTRGQQVTLSCSPISGHRSVSWYQQTPGQGLQFLFEYFSETQRNKGNFPGRFSGRQFSNSRSEMNVSTLELGDSALYLCASSFGGLGADTQYFGPGTRLTVL.

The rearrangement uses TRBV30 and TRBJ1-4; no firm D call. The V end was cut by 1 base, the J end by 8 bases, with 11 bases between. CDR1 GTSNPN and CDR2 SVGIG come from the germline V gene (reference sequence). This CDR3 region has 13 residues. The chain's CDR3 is CAWSDGMREKLFF. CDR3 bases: TGTGCCTGGAGTGATGGGATGCGGGAAAAACTGTTTTTT.